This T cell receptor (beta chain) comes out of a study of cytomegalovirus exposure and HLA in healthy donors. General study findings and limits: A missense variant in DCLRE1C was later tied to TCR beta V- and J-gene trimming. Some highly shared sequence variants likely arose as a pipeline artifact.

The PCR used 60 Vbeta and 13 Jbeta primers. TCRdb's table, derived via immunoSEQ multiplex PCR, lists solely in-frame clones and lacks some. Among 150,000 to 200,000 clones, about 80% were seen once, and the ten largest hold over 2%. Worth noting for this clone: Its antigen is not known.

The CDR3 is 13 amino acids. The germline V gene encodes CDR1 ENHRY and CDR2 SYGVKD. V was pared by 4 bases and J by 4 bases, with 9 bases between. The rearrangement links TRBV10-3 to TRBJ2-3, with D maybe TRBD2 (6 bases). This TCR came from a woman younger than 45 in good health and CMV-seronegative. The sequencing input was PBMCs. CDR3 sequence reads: CAISAGAADTQYF. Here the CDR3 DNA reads TGTGCCATCAGTGCGGGAGCAGCAGATACGCAGTATTTT.